This is a list of T cell receptor beta chains from one sample in a study of T cell repertoires in cytomegalovirus infection. What these receptors recognize is not known. MiXCR, applied by TCRdb to the reads, yields one record per CDR3 protein. Of around 710,000 distinct CDR3 sequences in the sample, about 29% are singletons; the top ten hold approximately 14%. Sequences were derived from cultured CD8+ T cells from PBMCs, sampled from culture after CMV antigen stimulation. The receptor set was obtained from a human donor in good health (CMV status not recorded). Some clones in this sample may be carry-over from other donors' samples. The CDR3 runs from the conserved cysteine through the conserved F or W. Part of the rows lack a size; the others show once, few, many or a class for expanded clones.

CDR3 protein: CASSLGAGDTQYF
V gene: TRBV12-3/TRBV12-4
clone size: many
CDR3 length: 13
J gene: TRBJ2-3

CDR3 protein: CATSEEDRGPGQPQHF
V gene: TRBV15
clone size: -
CDR3 length: 16
J gene: TRBJ1-5

CDR3 protein: CASSEGGQGPTDTQYF
V gene: TRBV6-1
clone size: few
CDR3 length: 16
J gene: TRBJ2-3

CDR3 protein: CASSRGPRWTEAFF
V gene: TRBV12-3/TRBV12-4
clone size: many
CDR3 length: 14
J gene: TRBJ1-1

CDR3 protein: CASHDINSNQPQHF
V gene: TRBV6-6
clone size: few
CDR3 length: 14
J gene: TRBJ1-5

CDR3 protein: CSARAGRGRETQYF
V gene: TRBV20-1
clone size: -
CDR3 length: 14
J gene: TRBJ2-5

CDR3 protein: CSVPREETQYF
V gene: TRBV29-1
clone size: few
CDR3 length: 11
J gene: TRBJ2-5

CDR3 protein: CASGSSGGNTGELFF
V gene: TRBV12-5
clone size: many
CDR3 length: 15
J gene: TRBJ2-2

CDR3 protein: CASSVATGGYGYTF
V gene: TRBV9
clone size: -
CDR3 length: 14
J gene: TRBJ1-2

CDR3 protein: CASSQKALGNEQFF
V gene: TRBV7-8
clone size: many
CDR3 length: 14
J gene: TRBJ2-1

CDR3 protein: CASSLGGTQETQYF
V gene: TRBV7-2
clone size: many
CDR3 length: 14
J gene: TRBJ2-5

CDR3 protein: CASSPLTGLDSPLHF
V gene: TRBV19
clone size: -
CDR3 length: 15
J gene: TRBJ1-6

CDR3 protein: CAISESVALNTEAFF
V gene: TRBV10-3
clone size: -
CDR3 length: 15
J gene: TRBJ1-1

CDR3 protein: CASSSVTSSYEQYF
V gene: TRBV27
clone size: -
CDR3 length: 14
J gene: TRBJ2-7

CDR3 protein: CASSPAGQSYNSPLHF
V gene: TRBV3-1
clone size: -
CDR3 length: 16
J gene: TRBJ1-6

CDR3 protein: CASSSADGGSGNTIYF
V gene: TRBV28
clone size: -
CDR3 length: 16
J gene: TRBJ1-3

CDR3 protein: CASSIESSRVGQPQHF
V gene: TRBV19
clone size: many
CDR3 length: 16
J gene: TRBJ1-5

CDR3 protein: CASSLVSWELFF
V gene: TRBV7-2
clone size: few
CDR3 length: 12
J gene: TRBJ2-2

CDR3 protein: CASSKMEGALETQYF
V gene: TRBV7-9
clone size: few
CDR3 length: 15
J gene: TRBJ2-5

CDR3 protein: CASGRSIKHEQYF
V gene: TRBV19
clone size: -
CDR3 length: 13
J gene: TRBJ2-7

CDR3 protein: CTSSSRVVGQFF
V gene: TRBV10-2
clone size: -
CDR3 length: 12
J gene: TRBJ2-1

CDR3 protein: CASSSIRQGPQETQYF
V gene: TRBV7-9
clone size: few
CDR3 length: 16
J gene: TRBJ2-5

CDR3 protein: CASKFRGYNEQFF
V gene: TRBV19
clone size: few
CDR3 length: 13
J gene: TRBJ2-1

CDR3 protein: CASSHPGGKTEAFF
V gene: TRBV4-1
clone size: few
CDR3 length: 14
J gene: TRBJ1-1

CDR3 protein: CANSRAVTGELFF
V gene: TRBV12-3/TRBV12-4
clone size: -
CDR3 length: 13
J gene: TRBJ2-2

CDR3 protein: CASSHYQGLNTEAFF
V gene: TRBV4-1
clone size: few
CDR3 length: 15
J gene: TRBJ1-1

CDR3 protein: CASSLRVQETQYF
V gene: TRBV7-6
clone size: many
CDR3 length: 13
J gene: TRBJ2-5

CDR3 protein: CASSQGDSLYEQYF
V gene: TRBV5-1
clone size: few
CDR3 length: 14
J gene: TRBJ2-7

CDR3 protein: CASSYLGPGNYYGYTF
V gene: TRBV6-5
clone size: few
CDR3 length: 16
J gene: TRBJ1-2

CDR3 protein: CASSNVDYRGSNEQFF
V gene: TRBV5-1
clone size: -
CDR3 length: 16
J gene: TRBJ2-1

CDR3 protein: CASSPQGRYNEQFF
V gene: TRBV7-8
clone size: many
CDR3 length: 14
J gene: TRBJ2-1

CDR3 protein: CASSPARSRETQYF
V gene: TRBV12-3/TRBV12-4
clone size: -
CDR3 length: 14
J gene: TRBJ2-5

CDR3 protein: CASSSPTPGQGGITPDTEAFF
V gene: TRBV7-9
clone size: many
CDR3 length: 21
J gene: TRBJ1-1

CDR3 protein: CASSIPFTSGANTGELFF
V gene: TRBV7-2
clone size: many
CDR3 length: 18
J gene: TRBJ2-2

CDR3 protein: CASSDLPGAYEQYF
V gene: TRBV10-1
clone size: -
CDR3 length: 14
J gene: TRBJ2-7

CDR3 protein: CASSEGAGYNEQFF
V gene: TRBV2
clone size: -
CDR3 length: 14
J gene: TRBJ2-1

CDR3 protein: CASSLGGPYNSPLHF
V gene: TRBV27
clone size: -
CDR3 length: 15
J gene: TRBJ1-6

CDR3 protein: CASSFGDTPPYGYTF
V gene: TRBV7-8
clone size: many
CDR3 length: 15
J gene: TRBJ1-2

CDR3 protein: CASSLAGGRRTYEQYF
V gene: TRBV7-6
clone size: many
CDR3 length: 16
J gene: TRBJ2-7

CDR3 protein: CASRRQGESNQPQHF
V gene: TRBV10-2
clone size: few
CDR3 length: 15
J gene: TRBJ1-5

CDR3 protein: CASISGQTYGYTF
V gene: TRBV6-6
clone size: few
CDR3 length: 13
J gene: TRBJ1-2

CDR3 protein: CASSQDKGQGAEEDEKLFF
V gene: TRBV4-2
clone size: few
CDR3 length: 19
J gene: TRBJ1-4

CDR3 protein: CASSLETGELFF
V gene: TRBV7-6
clone size: many
CDR3 length: 12
J gene: TRBJ2-2

CDR3 protein: CSADDRSSYNEQFF
V gene: TRBV20-1
clone size: few
CDR3 length: 14
J gene: TRBJ2-1

CDR3 protein: CASSLESSGTGGTGELFF
V gene: TRBV7-6
clone size: few
CDR3 length: 18
J gene: TRBJ2-2

CDR3 protein: CASSLNSDPHYEQYF
V gene: TRBV7-2
clone size: -
CDR3 length: 15
J gene: TRBJ2-7

CDR3 protein: CASSSRLRNTQYF
V gene: TRBV7-8
clone size: many
CDR3 length: 13
J gene: TRBJ2-3

CDR3 protein: CASSLSEKLFF
V gene: TRBV7-8
clone size: many
CDR3 length: 11
J gene: TRBJ1-4

CDR3 protein: CASSWDRSLDQPQHF
V gene: TRBV19
clone size: -
CDR3 length: 15
J gene: TRBJ1-5

CDR3 protein: CASRKAGGPKNEQFF
V gene: TRBV25-1
clone size: few
CDR3 length: 15
J gene: TRBJ2-1